The rows below give T cell receptor beta chains drawn from one sample of a study of T cells after yellow fever vaccination. TCRdb processed the 5' RACE reads anew with MiXCR; each CDR3 protein has one entry. The sample records roughly 250,000 distinct CDR3 sequences, 10% to 15% being singletons. The sample in question was CD4+ T cells sorted from PBMCs, obtained 45 days after the yellow fever booster vaccination. The receptors shown here come from a man between 25 and 39 years old who received the YFV17D yellow fever vaccine. CDR3s include the opening cysteine and the closing phenylalanine or tryptophan. Fields, in order: V gene, CDR3 protein.

TRBV3-1,CASSQDPWNNEQFF
TRBV27,CASSRAGDFNEQFF
TRBV20-1,CSARGRGVEGELFF
TRBV20-1,CSAIGASGRWDTQYF
TRBV12-3/TRBV12-4,CASSLTSDEDTQYF
TRBV27,CASSPHEGNEQYF
TRBV19,CASRDLGGGTADTQYF
TRBV27,CASSSRLQGPGTKNIQYF
TRBV20-1,CSARRGPSTNEQFF
TRBV12-3/TRBV12-4,CASRRTSGSSGELFF
TRBV7-2,CASSSVAGTSEQFF
TRBV5-1,CASSPERGDMNTEAFF
TRBV5-1,CASSGGGGSYEQYF
TRBV28,CASSSASLNNEQFF
TRBV29-1,CSVGPNRAGANVLTF
TRBV10-3,CAIRDRTDVTPLHF
TRBV5-1,CASESTSGRALSSPNNEQFF
TRBV27,CASSSLAGWGTDTQYF
TRBV12-3/TRBV12-4,CASSLTGDYSEQYF
TRBV28,CASSPMVASGNEQFF
TRBV10-3,CAIRGKWGNDTEAFF
TRBV20-1,CSAGGLPYEQYF
TRBV29-1,CSVQSGNTIYF
TRBV7-2,CASSLQQGPTGELFF
TRBV20-1,CSAIPPGLGEQYF
TRBV7-2,CASSPQVVAGPYNEQFF
TRBV9,CASSPTGDRDIQYF
TRBV7-2,CASSPTGTTGYTF
TRBV21-1,CASTDPSGSVYEQYF
TRBV20-1,CSASRSGPNTEAFF
TRBV7-3,CASSLGIAGDADTQYF
TRBV20-1,CSADGTSGYNEQFF
TRBV25-1,CASSERGTGNTGELFF
TRBV14,CASSLVSSSNEQFF
TRBV7-8,CASLDGRYKQYF
TRBV19,CASSMRPSGSSYNEQFF
TRBV6-5,CASSYGPWGNSPLHF
TRBV5-4,CASRPSGPSYNEQFF
TRBV7-2,CASSLVSGSNRADTQYF
TRBV27,CASSSRQGANGYTF
TRBV20-1,CSARRNSQFEQFF
TRBV5-4,CASSLEGEPYGYTF
TRBV5-1,CASSFVGGTPYEQYF
TRBV5-1,CASSTRTGSSYNEQFF
TRBV20-1,CSAKDVDNEQFF